The 18 T cell receptor beta chains presented below share a single source sample, sequenced in a study of blood T cells in healthy people across ages. A sample-barcoded 5' primer and a J-beta primer mix were used in a second PCR of roughly 7 to 11 cycles. TCRdb analysed the 5' RACE reads with MiXCR anew, one entry per CDR3 protein. The table includes hundreds of thousands of distinct CDR3 sequences, 20% to 25% detected once. Source material: blood. All receptors derive from a man in his 70s in good health.

This clonotype was found a few times. This sequence joins TRBV21-1 and TRBJ2-4; the tabulated D call, TRBD1, remains unverified against the DNA. TRBV21-1 is annotated as a pseudogene. This CDR3 is 19 amino acids long. CDR3 DNA sequence: TGTGCCAGCAGCAAAGTCGACAGGGGGGACCTTATAGCCAAAAACATTCAGTACTTC. Translated: CASSKVDRGDLIAKNIQYF.

The rearrangement uses TRBV5-1 and TRBJ2-3; D not certain. V was trimmed by 1 base and J by 1 base, leaving 10 bases between them. Germline loops: CDR1 SGHRS, CDR2 YFSETQ. CDR3 length: 15 residues. The CDR3 nucleotides read TGCGCCAGCAGCTTGTCCGGAGACCGCACAGATACGCAGTATTTT. Amino acid sequence: CASSLSGDRTDTQYF.

The gene calls are TRBV20-1 and TRBJ1-2, with D unresolved. The ends were cut back, 0 bases at V and 0 bases at J, with 14 bases in the middle. The CDR3 runs to 16 residues. Germline CDR1 is DFQATT and CDR2 is SNEGSKA (reference sequence). The CDR3 spells CSARDARAQSNYGYTF. CDR3 nucleotides: TGCAGTGCTAGAGATGCGCGGGCACAATCTAACTATGGCTACACCTTC.

This clonotype was seen a handful of times. The chain carries TRBV4-3 and TRBJ1-4, with TRBD1 as a possible D gene (6 bases). Between the trimmed V and J ends, which lost 1 base and 2 bases, there was a span of 11 bases. The CDR3 is 16 amino acids. CDR1 is LGHNA and CDR2 is YSLEER in the germline V gene. The CDR3 sequence is CASSQGGGVTNEKLFF. Written as DNA, the CDR3 is TGCGCCAGCAGCCAAGGAGGGGGGGTTACTAATGAAAAACTGTTTTTT.

This clonotype has only a few counts. The chain is built from TRBV5-1 and TRBJ2-4, with 8 bases that match TRBD2. The germline V gene has CDR1 SGHRS and CDR2 YFSETQ. The V segment lost 5 bases and the J segment 5 bases; nucleotides outside the gene matches: 6. The CDR3 length is 14 residues. The CDR3 region has the DNA TGCGCCAGCAGGCCGGGAGGGCTGGAAAACATTCAGTACTTC. It specifies CASRPGGLENIQYF.

The chain has TRBV18 and TRBJ2-4; the D gene is possibly TRBD1 (5 bases). V shed 0 bases and J shed 0 bases, with 12 bases lying between them. There are 17 residues in the CDR3. Germline V gene sequence: CDR1 KGHSH, CDR2 LQKENI. CDR3 nucleotides: TGTGCCAGCTCACCACCGAACAGGCTGGTAGCCAAAAACATTCAGTACTTC. It translates to CASSPPNRLVAKNIQYF. The whole variable domain, remainder taken from reference TRBV18 and TRBJ2-4, is NAGVMQNPRHLVRRRGQEARLRCSPMKGHSHVYWYRQLPEEGLKFMVYLQKENIIDESGMPKERFSAEFPKEGPSILRIQQVVRGDSAAYFCASSPPNRLVAKNIQYFGAGTRLSVL.

Only a few counts were recorded for this clonotype. This sequence joins TRBV28 and TRBJ2-1; TRBD2 aligns across 7 bases. This CDR3 spans 16 amino acids. Trimming cost V 5 bases and J 1 base; bases outside gene matches: 8. Germline CDR1 MDHEN, CDR2 SYDVKM. This CDR3 is CASSHPGGSSYNEQFF. DNA for the CDR3: TGTGCCAGCAGTCACCCGGGCGGGAGTTCCTACAATGAGCAGTTCTTC.

A few counts support this clonotype. V is TRBV20-1 and J is TRBJ2-7, with D unresolved. Germline V CDR1 and CDR2: DFQATT, SNEGSKA (reference sequence). The CDR3 is 15 residues long. The ends were cut back, 2 bases at V and 4 bases at J, with 18 bases in the middle. The DNA of the CDR3 is TGCAGTGCTAGAAAAAACCCCGGAGCTCTGTACGAGCAGTACTTC. Protein sequence: CSARKNPGALYEQYF.

A few counts support this clonotype. The chain combines TRBV3-1 with TRBJ2-7; D is ambiguous. V was trimmed by 0 bases and J by 5 bases, leaving 11 bases between them. The CDR3 has 14 residues. Germline-derived CDR1 and CDR2 are LGHDT and YNNKEL (reference sequence). CDR3 nucleotide sequence: TGTGCCAGCAGCCAAGACGGGCTGATTAACGAGCAGTACTTC. It specifies CASSQDGLINEQYF.

The chain couples TRBV15 to TRBJ2-7, with 8 bases lining up with TRBD2. This CDR3 spans 15 amino acids. V was clipped by 3 bases and J by 0 bases; unmatched bases: 4. CDR1 LNHNV and CDR2 YYDKDF come from the germline V gene (reference sequence). In nucleotides, the CDR3 is TGTGCCACCAGCAGGCAAAGCGGGGGCTCCTACGAGCAGTACTTC. It yields the protein CATSRQSGGSYEQYF.

Turning to this clonotype: A read error may account for a junction end that differs from germline. This chain joins TRBV7-6 and TRBJ1-6; perhaps TRBD1 as D (5 bases). The CDR3 is 14 amino acids. Germline-derived CDR1 and CDR2 are SGHVS and FNYEAQ. CDR3 sequence: CTSSPTVFGSPLHF. The CDR3 DNA sequence: TGTACCAGCAGCCCGACAGTATTTGGGTCACCCCTCCACTTT.

The V and J genes are TRBV2 and TRBJ1-1, with 7 bases lining up with TRBD1. The ends lost 4 bases at V and 0 bases at J; junction bases unmatched: 5. The CDR3 has 15 amino acids. From germline, CDR1 is SNHLY and CDR2 FYNNEI. CDR3 sequence (DNA): TGTGCCAGCAGTGGAGGGGGCACATTGAACACTGAAGCTTTCTTT. Its protein is CASSGGGTLNTEAFF.

The chain is built from TRBV13 and TRBJ2-5; D unresolved. The better agreement between TRBJ2-1 and the DNA end casts doubt on the J call. Germline assignment: CDR1 PRHDT and CDR2 FYEKMQ (reference sequence). CDR3 length: 13 residues. The CDR3 loop reads CASSPRALSEQFF. As DNA, the CDR3 is TGTGCCAGCAGCCCCCGGGCCCTCAGCGAGCAGTTCTTC.

This clonotype occurred a few times. The CDR3 sequence: CASSYGTSQETQYF. In DNA form, the CDR3 reads TGTGCCAGCAGTTACGGTACAAGCCAAGAGACCCAGTACTTC. The rearrangement joins TRBV6-2 or TRBV6-3 to TRBJ2-5; no clear D. This CDR3 has 14 amino acids. Per the germline V gene, CDR1 is MNHEY and CDR2 is SVGEGT. Trimming stripped 2 bases from V and 1 base from J, with 8 bases between.

Only a few counts were recorded for this clonotype. The chain combines TRBV20-1 with TRBJ2-1; D is undetermined. Germline CDR1 DFQATT, CDR2 SNEGSKA (reference sequence). This CDR3 is built from 11 residues. V was cut by 6 bases and J by 6 bases, with 9 bases left in between. The CDR3 region is CSAIFGNEQFF. The CDR3 DNA reads as TGCAGTGCCATCTTCGGCAATGAGCAGTTCTTC.

This clonotype was counted only a few times. This chain connects TRBV12-3 or TRBV12-4 to TRBJ1-3; D is possibly TRBD1 (5 bases). The CDR3 has 17 amino acids. Trimming stripped 2 bases from V and 2 bases from J, with 16 bases between. CDR3 residues: CASSLLGRSAPGNTIYF. DNA of the CDR3: TGTGCCAGCAGTTTATTGGGACGATCGGCCCCTGGAAACACCATATATTTT.

On this clonotype: Since no conserved phenylalanine or tryptophan closes the CDR3, a read error is the likely cause. The CDR3 region is CASSLAHRKYEQYS. DNA for the CDR3: TGTGCCAGCAGCTTAGCCCACAGAAAATACGAGCAGTACTCC. This chain uses TRBV7-9 with TRBJ2-7; D is unclear. The CDR3 loop spans 14 amino acids. Per germline, CDR1 SEHNR and CDR2 FQNEAQ (reference sequence). The germline V and J ends were trimmed by 0 bases and 4 bases, with 10 bases remaining between them.

This chain uses TRBV5-1 with TRBJ2-3, with 9 bases fitting TRBD2. V dropped 0 bases and J dropped 4; count of bases not matched to a gene: 6. Germline V gene data show CDR1 as SGHRS and CDR2 as YFSETQ. This CDR3 spans 16 amino acids. The CDR3 protein is CASSLGLVAGADTQYF. In DNA form, the CDR3 reads TGCGCCAGCAGCTTGGGTTTGGTAGCGGGAGCAGATACGCAGTATTTT.